Only a few counts were recorded for the clone carrying this T cell receptor beta chain. What it binds is unknown. These data come from a study of immune cell composition in non-small cell lung cancer. General study results and limits: In adenocarcinoma, maximal tumour-associated clone frequency tracked TIL tumour reactivity.

V lost 6 bases to trimming and J lost 1 base, with 13 bases between them. The germline gives CDR1 SNHLY, CDR2 FYNNEI. This CDR3 comprises 15 residues. Using immunoSEQ multiplex PCR, the repertoire was profiled, and TCRdb retains in-frame clones only, with some absent. Of more than 4,000 clones listed, 83% are singletons. The chain recombines TRBV2 with TRBJ2-1; possibly TRBD2 for D (6 bases). The sequence was obtained from a human donor with non-small cell lung cancer. The specimen sequenced was lung tumor tissue. CDR3 amino acids: CASRSGAGSYNEQFF. The CDR3 DNA reads as TGTGCCAGCAGGTCGGGAGCTGGGTCCTACAATGAGCAGTTCTTC.